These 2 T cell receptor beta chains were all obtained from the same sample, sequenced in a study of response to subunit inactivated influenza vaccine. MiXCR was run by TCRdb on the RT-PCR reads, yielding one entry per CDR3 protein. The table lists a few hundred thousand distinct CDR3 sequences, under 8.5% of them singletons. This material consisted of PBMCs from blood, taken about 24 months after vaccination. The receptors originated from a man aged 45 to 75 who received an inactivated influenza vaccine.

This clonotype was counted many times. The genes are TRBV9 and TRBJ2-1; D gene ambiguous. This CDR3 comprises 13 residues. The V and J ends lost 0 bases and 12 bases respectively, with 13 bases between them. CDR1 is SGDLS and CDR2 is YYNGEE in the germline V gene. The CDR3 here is CASSVGLAVGQFF. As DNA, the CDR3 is TGTGCCAGCAGCGTAGGCTTGGCTGTGGGGCAGTTCTTC.

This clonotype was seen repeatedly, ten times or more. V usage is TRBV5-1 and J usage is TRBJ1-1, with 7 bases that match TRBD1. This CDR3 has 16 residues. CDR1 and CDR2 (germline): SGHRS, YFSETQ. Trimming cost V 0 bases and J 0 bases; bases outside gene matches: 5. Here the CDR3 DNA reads TGCGCCAGCAGCTTGGATAGAGGGGGCCTGAACACTGAAGCTTTCTTT. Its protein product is CASSLDRGGLNTEAFF.